Described below is a single T cell receptor (beta chain) sequence and its context. Its specific antigen is unknown. No much larger clone exists at a distance of one base, and base qualities are not known. In light of the paper, this sample's time point label describes: about 28 days (+/-7) after the second vaccine dose. According to the study, the label for this sample's treatment or condition signals: meningococcal conjugate vaccine given as trial control. Vaccinee samples were obtained from the UK trials COV001 and COV002, which included a single-blind randomized controlled phase 2/3 trial of AZD1222 (ChAdOx1 nCoV-19) in healthy adults. For TCRbeta chain sequencing, PBMC samples were collected from trial participants at day 0 and at day 28 after the second dose. The CDR3 regions of human TCRbeta chains were analyzed by immunosequencing. In the original analysis: TCRs in the repertoires were matched against a reference library of SARS-CoV-2-specific TCRs that had been generated with the MIRA antigen-specificity platform. Breadth meant the fraction of unique TCRs that were SARS-CoV-2-associated, whereas depth meant the fraction of total T cells that were SARS-CoV-2-associated. Using the MIRA data, each spike-specific TCR was mapped to the spike region that the TCR reacts to and placed in a CD4 or CD8 class. Log10-transformed breadth and depth values were compared by one-way ANOVA with Sidak's multiple comparisons tests. TCRdb mirrors the immuneACCESS table, restricted to in-frame sequences. Some clones are absent from its copies; in checked studies, under half trace to an unresolved V gene, and the reason for the others is unknown. V and J calls and clone size are as listed in that table; D and trimming were resolved from the DNA. This sample lists over 70,000 clones; roughly 80% were detected once. The top ten hold roughly a quarter of the sample.

This specimen belongs to a study of T cell responses to AZD1222 COVID-19 vaccine (dated by TCRdb to the early 2020s). Broadly, across the study: TCR sequencing was performed for roughly 250 trial participants, of whom some 200 were given two doses of AZD1222 and some 26 were given two doses of MenACWY control vaccine. Trial participants were enrolled into age subgroups of 18-55, 56-69 and 70-plus years, which contained 148, 28 and 57 TCR-sequenced participants, respectively.

Trimming removed 4 bases from V and 3 bases from J; the gene matches leave 11 bases unexplained. Per the germline V gene, SGDLS is the CDR1 and YYNGEE is the CDR2. The CDR3 goes from the cysteine to the phenylalanine over 16 residues. This entry keeps only the CDR3 DNA: 48 bases, framed from base 1. Study-level results and caveats: No day 14 peak-response samples were available, so repertoires were characterized only after the peak T cell response. Only a handful of AZD1222 recipients were SARS-CoV-2 seropositive at baseline, limiting conclusions about previously exposed vaccinees. The 56-69-year group was small, and its depth increase did not reach significance, likely because of low power. A significant rise in spike-specific TCR breadth and depth was observed after two AZD1222 doses relative to day 0 and relative to MenACWY recipients. Participants were mostly white British, with more females than males. The authors suggested clonal diversity may have been underestimated. The whole spike protein was spanned by vaccine-associated CD4 TCRs, and dominant responses were seen in regions 160-218 and 743-854. Nearly half of unique spike-specific TCRs reportedly recognized epitopes outside regions mutated in the B.1.351 and B.1.1.7 variants.

The specimen was peripheral blood, collected 28 days after the second dose of the MenACWY control vaccine. The sequence was collected from an adult who received the MenACWY meningococcal vaccine as a control. The rearranged chain carries TRBV9 and TRBJ1-2, and TRBD1 matches 8 of the central bases. CDR3 sequence: CASSPSRQGSYYGYTF. Read as DNA, the sequence is TGTGCCAGCAGCCCTTCCAGACAGGGGAGTTACTATGGCTACACCTTC.